This TCR beta chain stems from a study of blood T cells in healthy people across ages. A J-beta primer mix and a sample-barcoded 5' primer were used in a second PCR of roughly 6 to 12 cycles. TCRdb re-derived calls from the 5' RACE reads in MiXCR, one entry per CDR3 protein. Among approximately 940,000 distinct CDR3 sequences listed, around 48% were seen once. This clonotype was counted only a few times. What it recognizes is unknown. The study's findings and limits: Roughly linear age-related decline in beta diversity appeared, significant by age 40. No one knew whether donors had CMV, which possibly confounded expanded clonotype changes.

Each sample yielded at least 6 micrograms of PBMC total RNA. In germline, CDR1 is LGHNA, CDR2 YSLEER. The CDR3 is made up of 15 amino acids. The V gene lost 0 bases and the J gene lost 2 bases, with 10 bases spanning the gap. The sequence derives from a man under 40 in good health. The genes are TRBV4-3 and TRBJ1-2; tentative D call: TRBD1 (6 bases). Sequenced: blood. CDR3 amino acids: CASSQEGHRNYGYTF. The CDR3 coding sequence is TGCGCCAGCAGCCAAGAGGGACACAGGAACTATGGCTACACCTTC.